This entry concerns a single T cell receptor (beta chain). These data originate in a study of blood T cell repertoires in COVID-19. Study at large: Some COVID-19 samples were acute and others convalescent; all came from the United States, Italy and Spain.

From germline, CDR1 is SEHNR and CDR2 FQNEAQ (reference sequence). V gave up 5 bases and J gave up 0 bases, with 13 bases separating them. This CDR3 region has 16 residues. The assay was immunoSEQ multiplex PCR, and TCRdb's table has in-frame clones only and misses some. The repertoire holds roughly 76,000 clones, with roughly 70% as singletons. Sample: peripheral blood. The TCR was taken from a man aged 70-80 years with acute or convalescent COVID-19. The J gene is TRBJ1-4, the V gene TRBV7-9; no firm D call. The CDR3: CASSPWEAATNEKLFF. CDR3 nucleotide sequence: TGTGCCAGCAGCCCCTGGGAGGCAGCAACTAATGAAAAACTGTTTTTT.